These T cell receptor beta chains were read from a single sample in a study of post-analysis software for immune sequencing data. One entry per CDR3 protein results from TCRdb running MiXCR on the PCR reads. The data hold about 680,000 distinct CDR3 sequences, with 59% observed a single time. The sequencing sample was made of blood. All receptors come from a girl aged 2-15 years with multiple sclerosis. Both conserved end residues are part of each CDR3. The order of the fields is D gene, clone size, V gene, J gene, CDR3 DNA, CDR3 protein. D genes are given only for firm matches. Size is omitted from some rows. Given values are once, few, many or a class for expanded clones.

>NA|NA|TRBV7-8|TRBJ2-5
TGTGCCAGCAGCTTGGTATTGCCGCAAGAGACCCAGTACTTT
CASSLVLPQETQYF
>NA|NA|TRBV4-1|TRBJ1-2
TGCGCCAGCAGCCAACCCCTCGGCGGAAATGGCTACACCTTC
CASSQPLGGNGYTF
>TRBD2|NA|TRBV6-5|TRBJ2-1
TGTGCCAGCAGCTTAACTAGCGGAGGCCTCTCCTACAATGAGCAGTTCTTC
CASSLTSGGLSYNEQFF
>NA|NA|TRBV24-1|TRBJ2-1
TGTGCCACCAGTACTGCAGGGAGGAATGAGCAGTTCTTC
CATSTAGRNEQFF
>NA|NA|TRBV9|TRBJ2-1
TGTGCCAGCAGCGTAGTACCGGGGCCCTACAATGAGCAGTTCTTC
CASSVVPGPYNEQFF
>NA|few|TRBV5-1|TRBJ2-1
TGCGCCAGCTACCGGGACTCCCCGGAGAATGAGCAGTTCTTC
CASYRDSPENEQFF
>TRBD1|few|TRBV12-3/TRBV12-4|TRBJ2-7
TGTGCCAGCACCCCATTGGGGACAGGGGGGGCCGAGCAGTACTTC
CASTPLGTGGAEQYF
>NA|few|TRBV12-3/TRBV12-4|TRBJ2-7
TGTGCCAGCAGCCCAACCTACTCCTACGAGCAGTACTTC
CASSPTYSYEQYF
>TRBD2|NA|TRBV12-3/TRBV12-4|TRBJ2-1
TGTGCCAGCAGTTTACGGCGGCTAGCGGGAGGGGTGAAGAATGAGCAGTTCTTC
CASSLRRLAGGVKNEQFF
>NA|NA|TRBV7-2|TRBJ2-1
TGTGCCAGCAGCTTTAGCTGGAGCTCCTACAATGAGCAGTTCTTC
CASSFSWSSYNEQFF
>TRBD1|NA|TRBV6-5|TRBJ2-4
TGTGCCAGCAGACTCGATGGGACAGAAGGAATTCAGTACTTC
CASRLDGTEGIQYF
>TRBD2|NA|TRBV7-3|TRBJ2-1
TGTGCCAGCAGCCCTAGCGGGGCGAGCTCCTACAATGAGCAGTTCTTC
CASSPSGASSYNEQFF
>NA|few|TRBV12-3/TRBV12-4|TRBJ1-5
TGTGCCAGCAGGAATAGCAATCAGCCCCAGCATTTT
CASRNSNQPQHF
>NA|NA|TRBV5-6|TRBJ1-2
TGTGCCAGCAGCTTACTGGGGGGGTCCGAGGACAACTATGGCTACACCTTC
CASSLLGGSEDNYGYTF
>NA|NA|TRBV20-1|TRBJ2-3
TGCAGTGCTAGAGATCTTGCGGATTCTAGCACAGATACGCAGTATTTT
CSARDLADSSTDTQYF
>NA|NA|TRBV7-9|TRBJ2-3
TGTGCCAGCAGCCCGAAGAATACTACAGGGACCACAGATACGCAGTATTTT
CASSPKNTTGTTDTQYF
>NA|few|TRBV15|TRBJ2-3
TGTGCCACCGCAAGGGACCCAGATACGCAGTATTTT
CATARDPDTQYF
>NA|NA|TRBV30|TRBJ2-1
TGTGCCTGGAGTGAAGTTAACGGCGAGCAGTTCTTC
CAWSEVNGEQFF
>NA|NA|TRBV5-5|TRBJ1-5
TGTGCCAGCAGCTTGGGACCCTCTGATCAGCCCCAGCATTTT
CASSLGPSDQPQHF
>NA|NA|TRBV5-1|TRBJ2-1
TGCGCCAGCAGCTTGTGGGGTAATCTGTTCAATGAGCAGTTCTTC
CASSLWGNLFNEQFF
>NA|NA|TRBV28|TRBJ2-3
TGTGCCAGCAGTTTACAGGGTGGGTTCGCAGATACGCAGTATTTT
CASSLQGGFADTQYF
>TRBD2|NA|TRBV10-1|TRBJ2-3
TGCGCCAGCAAAAGCGGGAGTGAGACAGATACGCAGTATTTT
CASKSGSETDTQYF
>NA|once|TRBV7-2|TRBJ2-7
TGTGCCAGCAGCTTAGCGCCCGACAGCCACTACGAGCAGTACTTC
CASSLAPDSHYEQYF
>NA|NA|TRBV3-1|TRBJ2-5
TGTGCCAGCAGCCAAGGGATTTTAGAGACCCAGTACTTC
CASSQGILETQYF
>NA|NA|TRBV15|TRBJ2-1
TGTGCCACCAGCGCACCCTCCATTGTTAAGAGCAATGAGCAGTTCTTC
CATSAPSIVKSNEQFF
>NA|NA|TRBV12-3/TRBV12-4|TRBJ2-3
TGTGCCAGCAGTTTGCCCCCGGGGGGCACAGATACGCAGTATTTT
CASSLPPGGTDTQYF
>TRBD1|NA|TRBV29-1|TRBJ1-5
TGCAGCGTAAGACAGGGGGGGAATAGCAATCAGCCCCAGCATTTT
CSVRQGGNSNQPQHF
>NA|few|TRBV27|TRBJ1-1
TGTGCCAGCAGTTTCGGGACTGAAGCTTTCTTT
CASSFGTEAFF
>NA|NA|TRBV6-6|TRBJ1-2
TGTGCCAGCACCTTAGATGCCACCCCGAACTATGGCTACACCTTC
CASTLDATPNYGYTF
>TRBD2|NA|TRBV6-1|TRBJ2-3
TGTGCCAGCAACCCCTACACAGCGGGGGGGCGGGGAGATACGCAGTATTTT
CASNPYTAGGRGDTQYF
>TRBD1|few|TRBV7-8|TRBJ1-1
TGTGCCAGCAGCTTTAGGACAGGGGAGGGGAACACTGAAGCTTTCTTT
CASSFRTGEGNTEAFF
>NA|few|TRBV10-3|TRBJ2-7
TGTGCCATCAGTGAGTCAATCAACCGGAGGGAAGCCTACGAGCAGTACTTC
CAISESINRREAYEQYF
>NA|NA|TRBV6-6|TRBJ1-2
TGTGCCAGCGTGGGGGGGGCTTTAAATGGCTACACCTTC
CASVGGALNGYTF
>NA|few|TRBV5-1|TRBJ1-2
TGCGCCAGCAGTTCACTCCTCAACTATGGCTACACCTTC
CASSSLLNYGYTF
>NA|NA|TRBV6-1|TRBJ2-4
TGTGCCAGCAGTAAAAGGGACACCAAAAACATTCAGTACTTC
CASSKRDTKNIQYF
>NA|NA|TRBV7-3|TRBJ2-1
TGTGCCAGCAGCCACGGGGGCGTTAATGAGCAGTTCTTC
CASSHGGVNEQFF
>NA|few|TRBV4-1|TRBJ2-7
TGCGCCAGCAGCCTACCGGGTGGGAGAGGGGCCTACGAGCAGTACTTC
CASSLPGGRGAYEQYF
>NA|NA|TRBV20-1|TRBJ1-2
TGCAGTGCTAGGGCAGGATTTAACTATGGCTACACCTTC
CSARAGFNYGYTF
>TRBD1|NA|TRBV10-2|TRBJ2-7
TGCGCCAGCAGTGAGCCCGGGACAGGGACCTACGAGCAGTACTTC
CASSEPGTGTYEQYF
>NA|NA|TRBV20-1|TRBJ2-7
TGCAGTGCTAGAGATGGGGCCGCCTACGAGCAGTACTTC
CSARDGAAYEQYF
>TRBD1|NA|TRBV6-2/TRBV6-3|TRBJ2-7
TGTGCCAGCAGTATGGGGGACAGGGGGGCCTACGAGCAGTACTTC
CASSMGDRGAYEQYF
>NA|once|TRBV3-1|TRBJ1-1
TGTGCCAGCAGCCAAGGACGAGGTATCATGAACACTGAAGCTTTCTTT
CASSQGRGIMNTEAFF
>TRBD1|NA|TRBV5-1|TRBJ2-5
TGCGCCAGCAGCACATGGGACAGCCAAGAGACCCAGTACTTC
CASSTWDSQETQYF
>TRBD2|NA|TRBV10-3|TRBJ2-5
TGTGCCATCAGTAAGGGTCGGGGGGACCAAGAGACCCAGTACTTC
CAISKGRGDQETQYF
>NA|NA|TRBV5-1|TRBJ1-2
TGCGCCAGCAGCACCGGACAGTTTTCCTATGGCTACACCTTC
CASSTGQFSYGYTF
>NA|NA|TRBV6-5|TRBJ1-5
TGTGCCAGCAGTTCCAGGCAATCATATCAGCCCCAGCATTTT
CASSSRQSYQPQHF
>TRBD1|NA|TRBV12-3/TRBV12-4|TRBJ1-1
TGTGCCAGCACCTGGGGGACAGAAGTCTTAAACACTGAAGCTTTCTTT
CASTWGTEVLNTEAFF
>NA|once|TRBV10-2|TRBJ1-1
TGCGCCAGCGCGATGAACTTTGGGTTGAACACTGAAGCTTTCTTT
CASAMNFGLNTEAFF
>NA|NA|TRBV7-2|TRBJ1-2
TGTGCCAGCAGCTTAACAGCGACTCATTATGGCTACACCTTC
CASSLTATHYGYTF
>NA|NA|TRBV5-1|TRBJ2-3
TGCGCCAGCAGCGGTGGACAGAGATTTCCGCAGTATTTT
CASSGGQRFPQYF